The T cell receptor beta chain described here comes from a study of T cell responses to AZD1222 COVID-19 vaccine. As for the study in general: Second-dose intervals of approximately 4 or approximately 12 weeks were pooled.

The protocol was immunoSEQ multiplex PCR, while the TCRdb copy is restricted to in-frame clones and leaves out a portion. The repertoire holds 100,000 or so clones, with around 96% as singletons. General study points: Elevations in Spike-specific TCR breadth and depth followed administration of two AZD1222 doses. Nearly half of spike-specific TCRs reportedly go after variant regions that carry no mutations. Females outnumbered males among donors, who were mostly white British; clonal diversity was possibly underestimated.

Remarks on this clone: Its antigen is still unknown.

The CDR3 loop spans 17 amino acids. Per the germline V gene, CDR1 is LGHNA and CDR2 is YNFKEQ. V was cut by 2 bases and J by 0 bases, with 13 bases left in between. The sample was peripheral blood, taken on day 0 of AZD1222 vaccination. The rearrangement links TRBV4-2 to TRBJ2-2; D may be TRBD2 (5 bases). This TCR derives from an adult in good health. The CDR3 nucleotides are TGTGCCAGCAGCCAATATCCCCGGGGTCCGAACACCGGGGAGCTGTTTTTT. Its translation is CASSQYPRGPNTGELFF.